This record covers a single T cell receptor beta chain. These data come from a study of technical replicates of blood from several donors. The method was immunoSEQ multiplex PCR; TCRdb's version includes in-frame clones alone and lacks a portion of them. The sample has 60,000 to 90,000 clones; approximately 95% are singletons. V was trimmed by 0 bases and J by 2 bases, leaving 10 bases between them. This CDR3 is 15 amino acids long. Germline lookup yields CDR1 MNHEY and CDR2 SMNVEV (reference sequence). The chain links TRBV27 to TRBJ1-1, with a tentative D call TRBD1 (5 bases). The sequence was collected from a human donor in good health. Sequences were obtained from T cells isolated from PBMCs. The CDR3 here is CASSLSAGPNTEAFF. CDR3 nucleotides: TGTGCCAGCAGTTTATCGGCAGGGCCAAACACTGAAGCTTTCTTT.